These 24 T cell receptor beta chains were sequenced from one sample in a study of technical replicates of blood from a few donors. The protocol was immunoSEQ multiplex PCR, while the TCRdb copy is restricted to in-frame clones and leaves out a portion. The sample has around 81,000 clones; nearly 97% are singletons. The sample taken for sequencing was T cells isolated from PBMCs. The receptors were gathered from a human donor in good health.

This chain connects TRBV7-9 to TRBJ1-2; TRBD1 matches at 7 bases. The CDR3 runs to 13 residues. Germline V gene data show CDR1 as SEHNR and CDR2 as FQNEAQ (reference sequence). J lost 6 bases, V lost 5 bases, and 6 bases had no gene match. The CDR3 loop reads CASSPGTANGYTF. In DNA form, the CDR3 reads TGTGCCAGCAGCCCGGGGACAGCAAATGGCTACACCTTC.

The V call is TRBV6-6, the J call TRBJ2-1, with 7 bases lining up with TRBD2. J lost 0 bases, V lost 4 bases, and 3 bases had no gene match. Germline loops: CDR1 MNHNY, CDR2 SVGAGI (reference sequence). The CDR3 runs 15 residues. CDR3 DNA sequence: TGTGCCAGCAGTTCCCGGACTAGCTCCTACAATGAGCAGTTCTTC. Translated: CASSSRTSSYNEQFF.

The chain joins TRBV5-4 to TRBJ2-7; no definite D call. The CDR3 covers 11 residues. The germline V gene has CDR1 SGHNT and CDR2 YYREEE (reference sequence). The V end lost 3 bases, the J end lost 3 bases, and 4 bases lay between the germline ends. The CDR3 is CASSYGYEQYF. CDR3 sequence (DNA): TGTGCCAGCAGCTACGGCTACGAGCAGTACTTC.

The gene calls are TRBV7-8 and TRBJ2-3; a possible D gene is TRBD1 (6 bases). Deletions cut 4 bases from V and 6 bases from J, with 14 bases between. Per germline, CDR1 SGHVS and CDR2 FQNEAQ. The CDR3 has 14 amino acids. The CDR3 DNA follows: TGTGCCAGCAGCTCGTCCCCTCAGGGGGATACGCAGTATTTT. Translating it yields CASSSSPQGDTQYF.

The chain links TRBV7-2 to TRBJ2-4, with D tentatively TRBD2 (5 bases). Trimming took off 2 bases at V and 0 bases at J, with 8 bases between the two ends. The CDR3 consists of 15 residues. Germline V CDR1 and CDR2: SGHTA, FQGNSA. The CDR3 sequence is CASSLQAVAKNIQYF. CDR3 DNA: TGTGCCAGCAGCTTACAAGCGGTAGCCAAAAACATTCAGTACTTC.

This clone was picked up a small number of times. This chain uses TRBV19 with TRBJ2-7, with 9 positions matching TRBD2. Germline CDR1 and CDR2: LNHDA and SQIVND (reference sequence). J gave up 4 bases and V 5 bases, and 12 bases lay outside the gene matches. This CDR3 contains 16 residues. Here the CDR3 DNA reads TGTGCCAGTAGTCCTACAGGGGCAAGCGGGAGGTACGAGCAGTACTTC. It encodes CASSPTGASGRYEQYF.

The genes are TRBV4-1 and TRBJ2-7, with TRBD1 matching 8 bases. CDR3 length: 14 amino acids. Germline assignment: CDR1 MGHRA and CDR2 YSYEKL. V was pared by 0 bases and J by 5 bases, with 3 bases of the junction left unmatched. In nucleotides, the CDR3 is TGCGCCAGCAGCCAAGAGGACAGGGCCAACGAGCAGTACTTC. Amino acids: CASSQEDRANEQYF.

The CDR3 protein is CASSQGIVELAEGGDQETQYF. Written as DNA, the CDR3 is TGTGCCAGCAGCCAAGGTATCGTGGAGCTTGCGGAGGGAGGTGACCAAGAGACCCAGTACTTC. The rearrangement uses TRBV4-2 and TRBJ2-5, with TRBD2 as a possible D gene (6 bases). V was trimmed by 1 base and J by 0 bases, leaving 27 bases between them. Germline V gene sequence: CDR1 LGHNA, CDR2 YNFKEQ. This CDR3 contains 21 residues.

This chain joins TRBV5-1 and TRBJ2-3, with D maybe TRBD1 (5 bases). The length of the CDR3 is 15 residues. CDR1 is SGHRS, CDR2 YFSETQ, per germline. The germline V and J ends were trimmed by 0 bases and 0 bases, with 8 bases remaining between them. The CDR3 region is CASSLAGLSTDTQYF. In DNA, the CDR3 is TGCGCCAGCAGCTTGGCAGGGCTTAGCACAGATACGCAGTATTTT.

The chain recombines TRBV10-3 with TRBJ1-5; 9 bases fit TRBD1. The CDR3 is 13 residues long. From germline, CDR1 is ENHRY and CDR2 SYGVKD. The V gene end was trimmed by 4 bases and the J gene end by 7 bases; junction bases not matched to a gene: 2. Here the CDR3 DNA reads TGTGCCATCAGTGGACAGGGGGACCAGCCCCAGCATTTT. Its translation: CAISGQGDQPQHF.

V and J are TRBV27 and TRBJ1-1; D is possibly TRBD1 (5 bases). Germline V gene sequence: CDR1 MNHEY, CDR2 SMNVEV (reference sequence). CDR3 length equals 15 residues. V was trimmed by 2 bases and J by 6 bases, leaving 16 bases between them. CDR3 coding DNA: TGTGCCAGCAGTTTAAGGGGACTCCCCGAGGCTGAAGCTTTCTTT. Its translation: CASSLRGLPEAEAFF.

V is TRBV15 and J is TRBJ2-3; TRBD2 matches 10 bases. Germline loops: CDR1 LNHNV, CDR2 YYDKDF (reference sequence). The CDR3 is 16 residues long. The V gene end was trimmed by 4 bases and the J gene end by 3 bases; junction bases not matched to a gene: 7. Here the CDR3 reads CATSISGRMGTDTQYF. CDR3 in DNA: TGTGCCACCAGCATTAGCGGGAGGATGGGGACAGATACGCAGTATTTT.

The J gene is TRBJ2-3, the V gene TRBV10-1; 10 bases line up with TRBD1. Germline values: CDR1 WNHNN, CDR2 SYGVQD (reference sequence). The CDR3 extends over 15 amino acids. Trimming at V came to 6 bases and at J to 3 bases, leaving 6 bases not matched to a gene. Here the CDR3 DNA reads TGCGCCAGCAGCGACCGGGACAGGGGTACAGATACGCAGTATTTT. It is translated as CASSDRDRGTDTQYF.

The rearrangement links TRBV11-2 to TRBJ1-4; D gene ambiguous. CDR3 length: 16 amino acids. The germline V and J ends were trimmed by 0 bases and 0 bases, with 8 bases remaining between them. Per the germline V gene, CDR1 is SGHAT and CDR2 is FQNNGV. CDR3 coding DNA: TGTGCCAGCAGCTTAGAGATGGAGACAACTAATGAAAAACTGTTTTTT. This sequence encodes CASSLEMETTNEKLFF.

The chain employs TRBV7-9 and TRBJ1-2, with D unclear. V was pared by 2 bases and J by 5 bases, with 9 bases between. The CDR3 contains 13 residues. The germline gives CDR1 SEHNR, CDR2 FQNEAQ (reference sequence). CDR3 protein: CASSLTGGYGYTF. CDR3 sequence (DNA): TGTGCCAGCAGCTTAACGGGAGGGTATGGCTACACCTTC.

CDR3 nucleotide sequence: TGTGCCAGCAGCGAGACTTTCGGGCGGGGGGATACGCAGTATTTT. It encodes CASSETFGRGDTQYF. This sequence joins TRBV9 and TRBJ2-3; TRBD2 matches at 7 bases. The CDR3 totals 15 residues. V was pared by 3 bases and J by 6 bases, with 10 bases of the junction left unmatched. CDR1 SGDLS and CDR2 YYNGEE come from the germline V gene.

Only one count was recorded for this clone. CDR3 DNA: TGCAGCGTCAGTCCCGGGACTGGATACGAGCAGTACTTC. It specifies CSVSPGTGYEQYF. This sequence joins TRBV29-1 and TRBJ2-7, with D perhaps matching TRBD2 (6 bases). The V gene's germline CDR1 is SQVTM and CDR2 ANQGSEA. V was pared by 6 bases and J by 4 bases, with 16 bases between. This CDR3 region has 13 residues.

As DNA, the CDR3 is TGTGCCAGCAGCCTATCCCTAGGGACAGCGAACACTGAAGCTTTCTTT. Translating gives CASSLSLGTANTEAFF. This sequence joins TRBV7-3 and TRBJ1-1; 7 positions agree with TRBD1. Germline assignment: CDR1 SGHTA and CDR2 FQGTGA. CDR3 length: 16 amino acids. The ends lost 5 bases at V and 1 base at J; junction bases unmatched: 10.

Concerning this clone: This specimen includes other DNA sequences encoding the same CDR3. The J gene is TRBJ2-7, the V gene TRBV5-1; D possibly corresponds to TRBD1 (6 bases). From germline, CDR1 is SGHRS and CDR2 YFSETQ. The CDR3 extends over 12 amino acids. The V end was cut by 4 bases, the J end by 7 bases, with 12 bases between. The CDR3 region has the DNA TGCGCCAGCAGCCCGACAGGTTATGAGCAGTACTTC. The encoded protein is CASSPTGYEQYF.

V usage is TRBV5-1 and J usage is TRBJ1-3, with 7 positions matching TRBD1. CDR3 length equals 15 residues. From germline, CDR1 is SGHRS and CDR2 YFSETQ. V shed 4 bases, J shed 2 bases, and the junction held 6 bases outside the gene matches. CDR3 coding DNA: TGCGCCAGCAGCCCACGGGACAGCGCTGGAAACACCATATATTTT. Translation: CASSPRDSAGNTIYF.

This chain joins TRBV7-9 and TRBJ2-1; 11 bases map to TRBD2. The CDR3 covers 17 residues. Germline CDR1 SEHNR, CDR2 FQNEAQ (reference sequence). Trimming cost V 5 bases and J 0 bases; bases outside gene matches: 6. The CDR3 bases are TGTGCCAGCAGCATCGGGACTAGCGGAAACTCCTACAATGAGCAGTTCTTC. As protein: CASSIGTSGNSYNEQFF.

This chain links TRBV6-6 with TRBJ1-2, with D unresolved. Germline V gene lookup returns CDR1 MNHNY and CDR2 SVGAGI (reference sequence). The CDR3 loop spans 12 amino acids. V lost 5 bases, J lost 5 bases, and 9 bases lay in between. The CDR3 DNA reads TGTGCCAGCAGTCCTCCTCGGTATGGCTACACCTTC. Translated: CASSPPRYGYTF.

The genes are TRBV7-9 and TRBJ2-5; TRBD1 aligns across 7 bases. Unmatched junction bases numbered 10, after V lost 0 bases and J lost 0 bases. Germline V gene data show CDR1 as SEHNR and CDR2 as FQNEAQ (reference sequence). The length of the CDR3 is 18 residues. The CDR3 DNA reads TGTGCCAGCAGCTTAGCCTCGGGACAGCCACTAGACCAAGAGACCCAGTACTTC. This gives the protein CASSLASGQPLDQETQYF.

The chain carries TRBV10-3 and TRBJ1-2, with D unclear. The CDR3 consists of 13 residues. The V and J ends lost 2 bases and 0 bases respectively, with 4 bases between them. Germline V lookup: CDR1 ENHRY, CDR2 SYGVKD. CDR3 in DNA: TGTGCCATCAGTGAGACAGCTAACTATGGCTACACCTTC. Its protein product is CAISETANYGYTF.